This TCR beta chain originates from a study of T-cell memory formation after mild COVID-19. Study details: TCR clustering was largely donor specific.

Study results and limitations: Among clones contracting day 15 to 85, CD4/CD8 was balanced, whereas later expanders leaned CD4+. Detection of some responders pre-infection suggested pre-existing cross-reactive memory T cells participated.

After 5'RACE with constant-segment primers, TCR alpha and TCR beta cDNA libraries carrying sample barcodes and UMIs were obtained. One entry per CDR3 protein, called by TCRdb with MiXCR from the 5' RACE reads. The sample lists 250,000 to 350,000 distinct CDR3 sequences, roughly an eighth seen once, with around 20% in the top ten. Concerning this clonotype itself: The antigen is not known. One end of the junction fails to match germline, which may point to a read error.

Germline assignment: CDR1 MNHEY and CDR2 SVGAGI. CDR3 size: 12 residues. The sequence was collected from a man aged 18 to 30 who had mild COVID-19 (a few samples of this study predate the infection). Cell type and time point are not known. The sequenced material came from PBMCs or a T cell subset sorted from them (not recorded which). This sequence joins TRBV6-5 and TRBJ2-5; D remains ambiguous. CDR3 amino acids: CATSAGLETQYF. In DNA form, the CDR3 reads TGTGCCACCAGTGCAGGCTTGGAGACCCAGTACTTC.